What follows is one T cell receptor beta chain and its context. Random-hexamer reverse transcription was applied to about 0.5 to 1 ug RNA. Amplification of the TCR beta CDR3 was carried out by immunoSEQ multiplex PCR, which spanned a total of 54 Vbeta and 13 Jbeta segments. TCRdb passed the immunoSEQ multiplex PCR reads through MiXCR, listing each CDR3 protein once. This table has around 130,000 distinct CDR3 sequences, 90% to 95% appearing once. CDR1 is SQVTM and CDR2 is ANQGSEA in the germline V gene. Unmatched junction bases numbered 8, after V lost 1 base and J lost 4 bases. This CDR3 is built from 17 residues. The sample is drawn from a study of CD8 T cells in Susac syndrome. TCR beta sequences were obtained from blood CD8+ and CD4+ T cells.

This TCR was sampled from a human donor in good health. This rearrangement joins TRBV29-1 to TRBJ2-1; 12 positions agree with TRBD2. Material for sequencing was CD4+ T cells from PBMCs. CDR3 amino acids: CSVEALAGGPGYNEQFF. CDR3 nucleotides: TGCAGCGTTGAAGCTCTAGCGGGAGGGCCGGGGTACAATGAGCAGTTCTTC.